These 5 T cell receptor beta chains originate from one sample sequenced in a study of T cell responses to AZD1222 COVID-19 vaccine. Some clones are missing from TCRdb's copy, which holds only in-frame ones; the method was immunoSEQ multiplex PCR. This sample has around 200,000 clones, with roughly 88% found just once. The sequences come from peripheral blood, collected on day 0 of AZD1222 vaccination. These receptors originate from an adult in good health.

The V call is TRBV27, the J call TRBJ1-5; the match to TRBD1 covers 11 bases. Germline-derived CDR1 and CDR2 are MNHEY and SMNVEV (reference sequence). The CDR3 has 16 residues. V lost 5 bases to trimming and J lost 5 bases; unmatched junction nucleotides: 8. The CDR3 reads CASSKRTGGSHQPQHF. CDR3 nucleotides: TGTGCCAGCAGTAAACGGACAGGGGGCTCCCATCAGCCCCAGCATTTT.

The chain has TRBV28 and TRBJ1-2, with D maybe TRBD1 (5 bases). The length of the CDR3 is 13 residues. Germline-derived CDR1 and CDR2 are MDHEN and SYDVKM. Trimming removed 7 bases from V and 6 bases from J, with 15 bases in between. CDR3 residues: CASMSGLEDGYTF. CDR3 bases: TGTGCCAGCATGTCAGGGCTTGAGGATGGCTACACCTTC.

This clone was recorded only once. CDR3 sequence (DNA): TGTGCCAGCAGCCAAGCTAGCGGGAGGAGCGAGCAGTACTTC. Residues: CASSQASGRSEQYF. V usage is TRBV3-1 (or the pseudogene TRBV3-2) and J usage is TRBJ2-7; TRBD2 matches 11 bases. Germline V CDR1 and CDR2: LGHDT, YNNKEL (reference sequence). The trim removed 1 base at V and 6 bases at J, leaving 2 bases unmatched. The CDR3 runs to 14 residues.

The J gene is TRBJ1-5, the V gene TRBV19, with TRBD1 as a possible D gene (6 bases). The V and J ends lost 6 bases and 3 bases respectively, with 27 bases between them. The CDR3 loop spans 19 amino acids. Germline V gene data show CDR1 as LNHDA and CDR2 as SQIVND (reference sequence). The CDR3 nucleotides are TGTGCCAGTAGCCATATCCCCTCCCGTACAGGGAACTACAATCAGCCCCAGCATTTT. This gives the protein CASSHIPSRTGNYNQPQHF.

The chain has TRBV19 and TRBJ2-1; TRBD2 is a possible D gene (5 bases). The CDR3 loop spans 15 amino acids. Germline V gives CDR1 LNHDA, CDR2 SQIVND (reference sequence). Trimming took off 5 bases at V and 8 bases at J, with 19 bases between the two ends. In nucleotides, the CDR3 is TGTGCCAGTAGTGCCGACCGGAGGTTACGCGATGAGCAGTTCTTC. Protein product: CASSADRRLRDEQFF. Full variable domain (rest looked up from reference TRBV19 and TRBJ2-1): DGGITQSPKYLFRKEGQNVTLSCEQNLNHDAMYWYRQDPGQGLRLIYYSQIVNDFQKGDIAEGYSVSREKKESFPLTVTSAQKNPTAFYLCASSADRRLRDEQFFGPGTRLTVL.